This entry lists 6 T cell receptor beta chains sequenced from one sample in a study of lymphopenia after photon versus proton radiotherapy. Clones were read by immunoSEQ multiplex PCR, and TCRdb kept only the in-frame ones, dropping some. The sample yields approximately 160,000 clones, 75% to 90% seen once. The source material was peripheral blood, sampled from a patient treated with photon-based radiotherapy. Receptors originate from a man aged 50-60 years with gastric cancer.

This sequence joins TRBV19 and TRBJ1-2; a possible D gene is TRBD1 (5 bases). Trimming left V 6 bases short and J 8 bases short, with 16 bases between. Germline V gene lookup returns CDR1 LNHDA and CDR2 SQIVND (reference sequence). The CDR3 is 13 amino acids. CDR3 protein: CASRPTDFQGYTF. The CDR3 nucleotides read TGTGCCAGTAGGCCGACAGATTTCCAAGGCTACACCTTC. The variable domain in full, with the rest retrieved from reference TRBV19 and TRBJ1-2, is DGGITQSPKYLFRKEGQNVTLSCEQNLNHDAMYWYRQDPGQGLRLIYYSQIVNDFQKGDIAEGYSVSREKKESFPLTVTSAQKNPTAFYLCASRPTDFQGYTFGSGTRLTVV.

The V gene is TRBV30, the J gene TRBJ1-1; D is perhaps TRBD1 (6 bases). CDR3 size: 15 residues. Germline CDR1 reads GTSNPN; CDR2 reads SVGIG (reference sequence). Trimming removed 2 bases at V and 4 bases at J, with 17 bases between. CDR3 nucleotides: TGTGCCTGGAGTCCACAGGGATACCTTGGCACTGAAGCTTTCTTT. Its translation is CAWSPQGYLGTEAFF.

Comment on this clone: One end of the junction fails to match germline, which may point to a read error. J is TRBJ2-7 and V is TRBV7-2, with 7 bases fitting TRBD2. The germline V gene has CDR1 SGHTA and CDR2 FQGNSA. This CDR3 contains 13 residues. The CDR3, as DNA: TGTGCCAGCAGCCTAGCGGACTCCTACGAGCAGTACTTC. It specifies CASSLADSYEQYF.

The chain couples TRBV6-1 to TRBJ1-2; TRBD1 matches 7 bases. This CDR3 has 13 amino acids. Unmatched junction bases numbered 5, after V lost 6 bases and J lost 4 bases. CDR1 is MNHNS and CDR2 is SASEGT in the germline V gene. In DNA form, the CDR3 reads TGTGCCAGCAGGCACCGGGACAGCTATGGCTACACCTTC. Its translation: CASRHRDSYGYTF.

The rearrangement joins TRBV29-1 to TRBJ2-7, with D perhaps matching TRBD1 (5 bases). The ends were cut back, 0 bases at V and 10 bases at J, with 16 bases in the middle. This CDR3 is 13 amino acids long. The germline CDR1 and CDR2 sequences are SQVTM and ANQGSEA. CDR3 nucleotides: TGCAGCGTTGAAGATGAGCTTTTCAGGGAACAGTACTTC. It yields the protein CSVEDELFREQYF.

The gene calls are TRBV19 and TRBJ2-3; no clear D. The CDR3 is 16 residues long. Germline V CDR1 and CDR2: LNHDA, SQIVND (reference sequence). V was pared by 3 bases and J by 0 bases, with 13 bases between. CDR3 sequence reads: CASSISRGASTDTQYF. CDR3 nucleotide sequence: TGTGCCAGTAGTATCTCTCGCGGAGCTAGCACAGATACGCAGTATTTT.